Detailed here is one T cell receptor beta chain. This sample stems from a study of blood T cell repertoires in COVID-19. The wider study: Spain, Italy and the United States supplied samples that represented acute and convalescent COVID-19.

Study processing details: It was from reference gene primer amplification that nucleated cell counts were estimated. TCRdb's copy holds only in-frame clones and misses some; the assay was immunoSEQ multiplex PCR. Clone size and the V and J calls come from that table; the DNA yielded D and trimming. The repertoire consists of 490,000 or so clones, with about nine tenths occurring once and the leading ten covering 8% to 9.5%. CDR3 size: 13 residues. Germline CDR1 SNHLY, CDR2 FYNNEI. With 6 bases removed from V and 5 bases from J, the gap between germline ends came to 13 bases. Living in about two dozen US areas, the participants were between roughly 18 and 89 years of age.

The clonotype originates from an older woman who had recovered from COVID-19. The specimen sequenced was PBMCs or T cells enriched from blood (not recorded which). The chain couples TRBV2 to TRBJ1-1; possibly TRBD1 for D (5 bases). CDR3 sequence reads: CASSDSGGTEAFF. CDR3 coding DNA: TGTGCCAGCAGCGATTCGGGGGGAACTGAAGCTTTCTTT.